This is a list of T cell receptor beta chains from one sample in a study of CD8+CD57+ T cells in acquired aplastic anemia. TCRdb re-called the reads with MiXCR, one entry per CDR3 protein. Of 150,000 to 200,000 distinct CDR3 sequences in the sample, roughly 50% were seen once. The sequenced sample consisted of sorted CD4+, CD8+, or CD8+CD57+ T cells (not recorded which) from PBMCs. These receptors were taken from a human donor with aplastic anemia. The CDR3 runs from the conserved cysteine through the conserved F or W. Each record gives: V gene, CDR3 protein.

>TRBV19
CASTFLAGSYNEQFF
>TRBV6-4
CARRDSAQHF
>TRBV30
CAWNRDRGSDTQYF
>TRBV12-3/TRBV12-4
CASSLLPGLNNEQLF
>TRBV10-1
CASSEWTGYGYTF
>TRBV11-1
CASRKTTQETQYF
>TRBV5-1
CASSQMPTDRGPGNTIYF
>TRBV12-3/TRBV12-4
CASRGGGWAQYF
>TRBV4-2
CASERGVIEKLFF
>TRBV11-2
CASSPRTGGFSGANVLTF
>TRBV20-1
CSATPSSGGASQYEQYF
>TRBV3-1
CASSLLEAESYGYTF
>TRBV11-2
CASSLNSGGATDTQYF
>TRBV20-1
CSAGLRDRGLDEQYF
>TRBV15
CASSPHRESEETQYF
>TRBV20-1
CSAEDGQTQYF